This TCR beta chain was captured in a study of T cells after yellow fever vaccination (dated by TCRdb to about 2019). As for the study more broadly: Libraries from fractions with low cell numbers were prepared with the SMART-Seq v4 Ultra Low Input RNA kit. Two healthy male donors made up the cohort, one aged 18 to 30 years and the other aged 30 to 40 years. Blood samples were taken at several timepoints before and after primary and secondary immunization, and bulk PBMC replicates and cell subsets were isolated. To follow T-cell clones before and after both primary and booster YFV17D yellow fever vaccination, bulk TCR alpha and beta repertoires underwent longitudinal sequencing. General findings and caveats noted by the study authors: Compared with the primary T-cell response, the secondary T-cell response was faster but weaker, reaching its peak on day 5 rather than on day 15. Because only a couple of donors were included in the study, the extent to which the findings can be generalized is limited. A small share of clonotypes was detected in both CD4 and CD8 compartments, with the overlap likely arising from convergent recombination. After the booster, most clones that had expanded after primary vaccination were detected again (approximately 95% of CD4 and roughly nine tenths of CD8), suggesting broad maintenance of memory. Computational filtering was required because FACS-sorted repertoires could contain abundant contaminating clonotypes from the bulk population.

V is reduced by 6 bases and J by 5 bases, leaving a spacing of 21 bases between them. Inclusive of the bounding cysteine and phenylalanine, the CDR3 is 16 residues long. Of the read, only the CDR3 DNA is kept; its 48 bases are in frame from base 1. The germline V gene encodes CDR1 LNHDA and CDR2 SQIVND (reference sequence). Sequencing was carried out with an Illumina NovaSeq 6000. Synthesis of TCR cDNA relied on 5'RACE template switching, a step that introduced a universal primer site along with unique molecular identifiers. Priming for cDNA synthesis came from both the TCR alpha and TCR beta constant segments. Library amplification used two PCR steps, and the second PCR step added sample barcodes and sequencing adapters. Sequencing of the libraries was done on either Illumina HiSeq 2500 (2x100 bp) or NovaSeq (2x150 bp). In the paper's pipeline: Demultiplexing of reads and collapsing into UMI consensus sequences were performed with MIGEC, and V(D)J alignment was carried out with MiXCR. Vaccine-responding clonotypes were identified with edgeR using replicate PBMC samples, with FDR below 0.01 and a log2 fold change above 5 up to day 15 being required. Bulk clonotypes were assigned CD4 or CD8 identity according to which sequenced CD4 or CD8 repertoire held them at higher abundance. TCRdb reanalyzed the raw reads on its own, using fastp at Q25 for trimming and MiXCR for clone calling, and kept in-frame beta chains. Identical CDR3 protein sequences are pooled into one entry, listed with their most common genes and DNA. The authors' filters were not applied to this entry. The sample profile shows around 340,000 distinct CDR3 sequences; under 15% of them were found once. The ten largest make up about 3% of the sample.

To note about this clonotype: Its antigen is still unknown. Base qualities are not at hand, and no much larger clone is one base apart.

Per the publication, the treatment or condition label means: live attenuated yellow fever vaccine strain. PBMCs were isolated from peripheral blood using a standard Ficoll-Paque protocol. Dynabeads CD4 and CD8 positive selection kits were used to isolate the CD4 and CD8 T-cell fractions. RNA was extracted with TriZol from bulk PBMCs, CD4 and CD8 fractions, and dextramer-positive and dextramer-negative fractions. The material sequenced was CD4+ T cells sorted from PBMCs, taken 15 days after the yellow fever booster vaccination. The receptor comes from a man younger than 35 who received the YFV17D yellow fever vaccine. Rearrangement joined TRBV19 to TRBJ2-3, with a tentative D gene TRBD1 over 6 matching bases. The CDR3 amino acid sequence is: CASSDRSESIEDTQYF. Here is the DNA: TGTGCCAGTAGCGACAGGAGCGAGAGTATAGAAGATACGCAGTATTTT.